The rows below give T cell receptor beta chains drawn from one sample of a study of radiation and T cells in renal cell carcinoma. This table comes from immunoSEQ multiplex PCR, and its TCRdb copy is limited to in-frame clones, with some not included. The sample shows about 95,000 clones, 65% to 90% of them seen only once. Sequenced material: blood, taken from a patient whose treatment included radiotherapy and nephrectomy. These TCRs come from a middle-aged man with renal cell carcinoma. Each CDR3 is given with its conserved first and last residue. A D gene is named only where the DNA matches it firmly. Not every row has a clone size; where given, it reads once, few, many or a size class.

D gene	V gene	J gene	clone size	CDR3 DNA	CDR3 protein
.	TRBV6-6	TRBJ2-2	.	TGTGCCAGCAGACCTTGGGCCACCCACACCGGGGAGCTGTTTTTT	CASRPWATHTGELFF
TRBD1	TRBV6-5	TRBJ1-2	once	TGTGCCAGCAGAACCGGGACAGGGTATGGCTACACCTTC	CASRTGTGYGYTF
TRBD2	TRBV27	TRBJ2-7	once	TGTGCCAGCAGTCGCCTAGCGGAGGCCTACGAGCAGTACTTC	CASSRLAEAYEQYF
.	TRBV4-3	TRBJ1-3	.	TGCGCCAGCAGCCCGGGACACTACTCTGGAAACACCATATATTTT	CASSPGHYSGNTIYF
.	TRBV18	TRBJ1-2	.	TGTGCCAGCTCACCCTCAAACCTGGGCACAAACTATGGCTACACCTTC	CASSPSNLGTNYGYTF
.	TRBV6-5	TRBJ1-5	.	TGTGCCAGCAGCGCCGGGGGTGATCAGCCCCAGCATTTT	CASSAGGDQPQHF
.	TRBV28	TRBJ1-4	.	TGTGCCAGCAGTTTACAGGGGACTTTTGCAACTAATGAAAAACTGTTTTTT	CASSLQGTFATNEKLFF
.	TRBV14	TRBJ1-3	few	TGTGCCAGCAGCCAAGATCTGGGGCGCTCTGGAAACACCATATATTTT	CASSQDLGRSGNTIYF
TRBD1	TRBV7-3	TRBJ1-5	.	TGTGCCAGCTCGCGAGACAGGGCTAATCAGCCCCAGCATTTT	CASSRDRANQPQHF
TRBD2	TRBV4-2	TRBJ2-7	.	TGTGCCAGCAGCCAAGATTATTTGGGACTAGCGGGGGCCTACGAGCAGTACTTC	CASSQDYLGLAGAYEQYF
.	TRBV5-5	TRBJ1-1	.	TGTGCCAGCAGCTTATATGCAACGGAGGACACTGAAGCTTTCTTT	CASSLYATEDTEAFF
.	TRBV5-4	TRBJ2-3	.	TGTGCCAGCAGACTGGACGTATTTGGCACAGATACGCAGTATTTT	CASRLDVFGTDTQYF